This T cell receptor (beta chain) is drawn from a study of beta chain features in type 1 diabetes. The entirety of the isolated RNA underwent reverse transcription, so expressed TCRB transcripts were sequenced. Clones were sequenced by immunoSEQ multiplex PCR, and TCRdb holds only the in-frame ones, with some missing. The sample has 130,000 to 150,000 clones, 6.9% seen once; the top ten hold under 1.5%. The CDR3 has 16 amino acids. Looked up from germline, CDR1 is SGHRS and CDR2 is YFSETQ. The V segment lost 4 bases and the J segment 4 bases; nucleotides outside the gene matches: 5. Sequenced material: central memory CD4+ T cells from blood. This clonotype originated in a woman younger than 45 in good health. The chain combines TRBV5-1 with TRBJ2-1; 13 bases map to TRBD2. The CDR3 DNA follows: TGCGCCAGCAGCGGACTAGCGGGAGCCCGATACAATGAGCAGTTCTTC. Translating it yields CASSGLAGARYNEQFF.